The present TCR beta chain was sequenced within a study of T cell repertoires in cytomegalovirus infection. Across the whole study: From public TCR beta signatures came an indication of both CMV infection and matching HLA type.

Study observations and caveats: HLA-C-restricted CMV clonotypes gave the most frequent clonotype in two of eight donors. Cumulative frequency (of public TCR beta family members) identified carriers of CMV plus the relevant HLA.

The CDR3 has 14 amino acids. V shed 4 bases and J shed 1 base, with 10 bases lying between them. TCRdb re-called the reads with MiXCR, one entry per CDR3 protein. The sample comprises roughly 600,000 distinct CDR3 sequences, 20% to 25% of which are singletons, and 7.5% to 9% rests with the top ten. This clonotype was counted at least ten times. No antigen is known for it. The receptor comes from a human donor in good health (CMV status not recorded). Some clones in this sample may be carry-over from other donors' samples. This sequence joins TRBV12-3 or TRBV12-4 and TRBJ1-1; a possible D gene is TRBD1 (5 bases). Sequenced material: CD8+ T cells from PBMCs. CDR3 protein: CASSWNRKNTEAFF. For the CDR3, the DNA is TGTGCCAGCAGTTGGAACAGGAAGAACACTGAAGCTTTCTTT.